Listed here are 13 T cell receptor beta chains from one sample, sequenced in a study of blood T cell repertoires in COVID-19. Clones were sequenced by immunoSEQ multiplex PCR, and TCRdb holds only the in-frame ones, with some missing. The sample carries around 300,000 clones, 90% recorded once. The source material was PBMCs or T cells enriched from blood (not recorded which). The origin of the receptors is a woman between 18 and 29 years old with acute COVID-19.

The chain is built from TRBV9 and TRBJ1-1; the D gene is possibly TRBD1 (5 bases). Per germline, CDR1 SGDLS and CDR2 YYNGEE. Deletions cut 4 bases from V and 0 bases from J, with 10 bases between. The CDR3 is 14 amino acids. The CDR3 sequence: CASSPGGMNTEAFF. Here the CDR3 DNA reads TGTGCCAGCAGCCCCGGGGGGATGAACACTGAAGCTTTCTTT.

The genes are TRBV10-1 and TRBJ2-1, with TRBD1 matching over 10 bases. Unmatched junction bases numbered 11, after V lost 6 bases and J lost 9 bases. This CDR3 has 15 residues. The germline V gene has CDR1 WNHNN and CDR2 SYGVQD (reference sequence). The CDR3 region is CASSALRTGGGEQFF. DNA for the CDR3: TGCGCCAGCAGCGCTTTAAGGACAGGGGGGGGTGAGCAGTTCTTC.

V is TRBV4-2 and J is TRBJ1-6; the match to TRBD1 covers 9 bases. The V gene end was trimmed by 1 base and the J gene end by 8 bases; junction bases not matched to a gene: 3. Looked up from germline, CDR1 is LGHNA and CDR2 is YNFKEQ. The CDR3 runs 15 residues. The CDR3 coding sequence is TGTGCCAGCAGCCAAGTACGGACAGGGGATTCACCCCTCCACTTT. This gives the protein CASSQVRTGDSPLHF.

The rearrangement links TRBV28 to TRBJ1-2; D is perhaps TRBD1 (6 bases). Trimming took off 3 bases at V and 4 bases at J, with 9 bases between the two ends. CDR1 and CDR2 from the germline V gene are MDHEN and SYDVKM. The CDR3 consists of 13 residues. The DNA for the CDR3 is TGTGCCAGCAGTTTCGGGGGGCGCTATGGCTACACCTTC. It yields the protein CASSFGGRYGYTF.

The rearrangement joins TRBV19 to TRBJ1-1, with 7 bases aligning to TRBD1. The CDR3 extends over 11 amino acids. V lost 6 bases, J lost 6 bases, and 1 base stayed unmatched. Germline assignment: CDR1 LNHDA and CDR2 SQIVND (reference sequence). The CDR3 region has the DNA TGTGCCAGTAGGACAGGGCCTGAAGCTTTCTTT. As protein: CASRTGPEAFF.

The rearrangement links TRBV28 to TRBJ2-7, with D maybe TRBD1 (6 bases). Deletions cut 4 bases from V and 5 bases from J, with 15 bases between. From germline, CDR1 is MDHEN and CDR2 SYDVKM. The CDR3 contains 14 residues. DNA for the CDR3: TGTGCCAGCAGTTCCGGGACAACGATAGACGAGCAGTACTTC. This gives the protein CASSSGTTIDEQYF. Using reference TRBV28 and TRBJ2-7 for the parts outside the CDR3, the full variable domain is DVKVTQSSRYLVKRTGEKVFLECVQDMDHENMFWYRQDPGLGLRLIYFSYDVKMKEKGDIPEGYSVSREKKERFSLILESASTNQTSMYLCASSSGTTIDEQYFGPGTRLTVT.

The V gene is TRBV7-9, the J gene TRBJ2-3; 7 nucleotides line up with TRBD1. Germline V gene sequence: CDR1 SEHNR, CDR2 FQNEAQ (reference sequence). Trimming removed 3 bases from V and 2 bases from J; junction bases left unmatched: 11. CDR3 size: 17 residues. Here the CDR3 DNA reads TGTGCCAGCAGCTTTCCGGTGGGACAGACATTCACAGATACGCAGTATTTT. Protein sequence: CASSFPVGQTFTDTQYF.

The chain links TRBV21-1 to TRBJ2-7; the table's D call, TRBD2, was not checked against the DNA. TRBV21-1 is a pseudogene locus. The CDR3 extends over 18 amino acids. The CDR3, as DNA: TGTGCCAGCAGCAAAAATGCCCAGACTAGCGGAGTATCCTACGAGCAGTACTTC. This sequence encodes CASSKNAQTSGVSYEQYF.

V usage is TRBV7-6 and J usage is TRBJ2-1; 8 nucleotides agree with TRBD2. CDR1 and CDR2 (germline): SGHVS, FNYEAQ. J gave up 10 bases and V 3 bases, and 17 bases lay outside the gene matches. The CDR3 covers 17 residues. The CDR3 loop reads CASSFSGLVTRAGEQFF. CDR3 sequence (DNA): TGTGCCAGCAGCTTTTCGGGACTAGTAACAAGGGCGGGGGAGCAGTTCTTC. Full variable domain (outside the CDR3, taken from reference TRBV7-6 and TRBJ2-1): GAGVSQSPRYKVTKRGQDVALRCDPISGHVSLYWYRQALGQGPEFLTYFNYEAQQDKSGLPNDRFSAERPEGSISTLTIQRTEQRDSAMYRCASSFSGLVTRAGEQFFGPGTRLTVL.

This rearrangement joins TRBV27 to TRBJ1-1; D possibly corresponds to TRBD1 (5 bases). The CDR3 extends over 13 amino acids. The germline V gene encodes CDR1 MNHEY and CDR2 SMNVEV (reference sequence). Trimming took 7 bases from V and 0 from J, leaving 9 bases between them. The CDR3 spells CASKEDMNTEAFF. DNA for the CDR3: TGTGCCAGCAAAGAGGACATGAACACTGAAGCTTTCTTT.

The chain links TRBV29-1 to TRBJ1-6; no firm D call. Germline V lookup: CDR1 SQVTM, CDR2 ANQGSEA. Trimming stripped 2 bases from V and 5 bases from J, with 7 bases between. The CDR3 has 13 residues. The CDR3, as DNA: TGCAGCGTTGAATCGGGAGATAATTCACCCCTCCACTTT. This gives the protein CSVESGDNSPLHF.

The chain links TRBV18 to TRBJ2-5; D is possibly TRBD1 (5 bases). V lost 4 bases, J lost 1 base, and 7 bases lay in between. From germline, CDR1 is KGHSH and CDR2 LQKENI. The CDR3 is 13 amino acids. CDR3 sequence: CASSRDSQETQYF. The CDR3 region has the DNA TGTGCCAGCTCACGAGACAGCCAAGAGACCCAGTACTTC.

The chain couples TRBV18 to TRBJ1-6; perhaps TRBD1 as D (5 bases). Germline V gives CDR1 KGHSH, CDR2 LQKENI. V was pared by 0 bases and J by 0 bases, with 9 bases between. This CDR3 is built from 17 residues. Here the CDR3 DNA reads TGTGCCAGCTCACCACCGGGGCCCACCTCCTATAATTCACCCCTCCACTTT. Amino acid sequence: CASSPPGPTSYNSPLHF.